This T cell receptor (beta chain) was retrieved from a study of graft-versus-host responses after intestinal transplantation. Sequencing was performed with immunoSEQ multiplex PCR; in TCRdb, only in-frame clones are kept and a portion is missing. The sample shows tens of thousands of clones, about 93% of them seen only once. As for this clone: The target antigen is unknown.

The receptor was isolated from a human donor who received an intestinal transplant. The sample in question was unstimulated CD8+ T cells sorted from spleen or lymph node cells, obtained before intestinal transplant.

CDR3 coding DNA: TGTGCCAGCAGCTTAGATTGGGGAGGCCTGTACGAGCAGTACTTC. Amino acid sequence: CASSLDWGGLYEQYF. The chain links TRBV11-2 to TRBJ2-7; weak D call: TRBD2 (6 bases). Germline V gene data show CDR1 as SGHAT and CDR2 as FQNNGV. This CDR3 is built from 15 residues. V was trimmed by 0 bases and J by 4 bases, leaving 13 bases between them.